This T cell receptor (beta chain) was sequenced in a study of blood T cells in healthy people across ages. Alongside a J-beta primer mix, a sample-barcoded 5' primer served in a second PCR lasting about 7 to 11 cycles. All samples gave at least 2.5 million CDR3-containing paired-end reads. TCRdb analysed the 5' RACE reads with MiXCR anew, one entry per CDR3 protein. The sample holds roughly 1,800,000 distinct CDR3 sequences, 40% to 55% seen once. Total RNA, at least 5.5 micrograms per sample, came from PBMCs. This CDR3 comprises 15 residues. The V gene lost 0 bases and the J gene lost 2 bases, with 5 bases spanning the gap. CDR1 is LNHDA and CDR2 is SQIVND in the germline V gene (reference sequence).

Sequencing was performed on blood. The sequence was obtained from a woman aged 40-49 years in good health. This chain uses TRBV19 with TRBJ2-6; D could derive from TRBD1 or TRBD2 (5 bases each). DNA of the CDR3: TGTGCCAGTAGTATAGAGGGGGCTGGGGCCAACGTCCTGACTTTC. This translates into CASSIEGAGANVLTF.